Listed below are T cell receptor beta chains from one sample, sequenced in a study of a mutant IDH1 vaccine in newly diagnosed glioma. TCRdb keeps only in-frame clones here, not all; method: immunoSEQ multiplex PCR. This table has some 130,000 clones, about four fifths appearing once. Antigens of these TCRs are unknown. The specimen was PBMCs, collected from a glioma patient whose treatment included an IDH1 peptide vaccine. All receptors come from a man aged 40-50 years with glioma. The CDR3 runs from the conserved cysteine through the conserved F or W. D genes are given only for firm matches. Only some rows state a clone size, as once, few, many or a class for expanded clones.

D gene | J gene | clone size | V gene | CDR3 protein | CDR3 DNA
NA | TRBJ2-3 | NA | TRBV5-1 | CASSLRGVGTDTQYF | TGCGCCAGCAGCTTAAGGGGAGTGGGCACAGATACGCAGTATTTT
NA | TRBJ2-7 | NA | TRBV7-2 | CASSLGGSTYEQYF | TGTGCCAGCAGCTTAGGGGGCAGTACCTACGAGCAGTACTTC
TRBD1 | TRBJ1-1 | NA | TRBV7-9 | CASSLGQGNTEAFF | TGTGCCAGCAGCCTCGGACAGGGGAACACTGAAGCTTTCTTT
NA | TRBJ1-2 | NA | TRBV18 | CASSEAPGGYGYTF | TGTGCCAGCTCAGAAGCCCCGGGCGGCTATGGCTACACCTTC
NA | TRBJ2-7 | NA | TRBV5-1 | CASSLGESYEQYF | TGCGCCAGCAGCTTAGGGGAGTCCTACGAGCAGTACTTC
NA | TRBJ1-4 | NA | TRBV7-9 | CASSRRQANEKLFF | TGTGCCAGCAGCCGCCGACAGGCAAATGAAAAACTGTTTTTT
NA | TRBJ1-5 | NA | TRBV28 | CASSLRVWAQPQHF | TGTGCCAGCAGTTTAAGGGTGTGGGCTCAGCCCCAGCATTTT
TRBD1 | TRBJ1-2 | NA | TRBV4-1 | CASSQDRDRYYGYTF | TGCGCCAGCAGCCAAGATAGGGACAGGTACTATGGCTACACCTTC
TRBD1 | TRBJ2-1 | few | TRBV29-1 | CSVAGQLNNEQFF | TGCAGCGTTGCGGGACAGTTAAACAATGAGCAGTTCTTC
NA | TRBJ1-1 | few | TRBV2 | CASSDTGLANTEAFF | TGTGCCAGCAGTGACACAGGGTTGGCGAACACTGAAGCTTTCTTT
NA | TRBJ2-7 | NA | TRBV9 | CASSVEGDISEQYF | TGTGCCAGCAGCGTAGAGGGGGATATATCCGAGCAGTACTTC
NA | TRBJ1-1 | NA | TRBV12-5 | CAEWQGPEAFF | TGTGCGGAGTGGCAGGGGCCTGAAGCTTTCTTT
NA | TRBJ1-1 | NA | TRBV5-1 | CASSLSLEGTEAFF | TGCGCCAGCAGCTTATCACTGGAGGGAACTGAAGCTTTCTTT
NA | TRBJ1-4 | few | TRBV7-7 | CASSPVGEEKLFF | TGTGCTAGCAGCCCGGTGGGGGAAGAAAAACTGTTTTTT
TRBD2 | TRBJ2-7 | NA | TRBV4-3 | CASSQAATSGVYEQYF | TGCGCCAGCAGCCAAGCGGCGACTAGCGGGGTCTACGAGCAGTACTTC
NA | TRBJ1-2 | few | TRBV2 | CASSSDVNYGYTF | TGTGCCAGCAGTTCAGACGTGAACTATGGCTACACCTTC
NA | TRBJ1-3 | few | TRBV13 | CASSPDGASGNTIYF | TGTGCCAGCAGCCCAGACGGAGCCTCTGGAAACACCATATATTTT
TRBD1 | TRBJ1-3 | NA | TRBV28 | CASSLSLDRVGNTIYF | TGTGCCAGCAGTTTATCTCTGGACAGGGTGGGAAACACCATATATTTT
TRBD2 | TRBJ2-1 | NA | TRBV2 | CASSELSGGNNEQFF | TGTGCCAGCAGTGAACTCAGCGGGGGAAACAATGAGCAGTTCTTC
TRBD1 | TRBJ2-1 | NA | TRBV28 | CASMGTGSNEQFF | TGTGCCAGCATGGGGACAGGGAGCAATGAGCAGTTCTTC
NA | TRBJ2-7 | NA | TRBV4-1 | CASSPSQRYPYEQYF | TGCGCCAGCAGCCCCTCTCAAAGGTATCCCTACGAGCAGTACTTC
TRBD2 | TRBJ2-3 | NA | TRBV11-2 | CASSLLAGYTDTQYF | TGTGCCAGCAGCTTACTAGCGGGATACACAGATACGCAGTATTTT
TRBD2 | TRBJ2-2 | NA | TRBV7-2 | CASRSGGSAGELFF | TGTGCCAGCCGATCGGGGGGTTCTGCCGGGGAGCTGTTTTTT
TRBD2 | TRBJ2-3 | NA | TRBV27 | CASTLAGGQDTQYF | TGTGCCAGCACTCTTGCGGGAGGGCAGGATACGCAGTATTTT
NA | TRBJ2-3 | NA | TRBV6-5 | CASSRPLWGTQYF | TGTGCCAGCAGCCGCCCCCTTTGGGGTACGCAGTATTTT
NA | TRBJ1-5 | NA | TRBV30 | CAWSHPGGGGGGQPQHF | TGTGCCTGGAGCCATCCCGGGGGAGGGGGAGGCGGGCAGCCCCAGCATTTT
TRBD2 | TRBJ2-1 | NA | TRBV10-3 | CATSGRPYNEQFF | TGTGCCACTAGCGGGCGCCCCTACAATGAGCAGTTCTTC
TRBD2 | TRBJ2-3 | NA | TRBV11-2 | CASSPGLGSTDTQYF | TGTGCCAGCAGCCCGGGACTAGGAAGCACAGATACGCAGTATTTT
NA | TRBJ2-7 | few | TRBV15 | CATSTREGRGRYEQYF | TGTGCCACCAGCACTCGGGAAGGTAGGGGAAGGTACGAGCAGTACTTC
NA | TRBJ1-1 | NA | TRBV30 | CAWRVARNTEAFF | TGTGCCTGGAGGGTCGCCCGGAACACTGAAGCTTTCTTT
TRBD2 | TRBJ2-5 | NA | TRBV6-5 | CASSSTSGIQETQYF | TGTGCCAGCAGTTCGACTAGCGGGATCCAAGAGACCCAGTACTTC
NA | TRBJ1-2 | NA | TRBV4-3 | CASSQDGENYGYTF | TGCGCCAGCAGCCAGGACGGGGAAAACTATGGCTACACCTTC
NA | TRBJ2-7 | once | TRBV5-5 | CASTRDGGRYF | TGTGCCAGCACCCGGGACGGAGGTCGGTACTTC
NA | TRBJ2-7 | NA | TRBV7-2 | CASSRRAGSISYEQYF | TGTGCCAGCAGCCGGAGGGCGGGCAGTATCTCCTACGAGCAGTACTTC
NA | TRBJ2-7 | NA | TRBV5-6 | CASSYPGEGYEQYF | TGTGCCAGCAGCTACCCTGGGGAAGGGTACGAGCAGTACTTC
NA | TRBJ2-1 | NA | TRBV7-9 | CASSLGGTDNEQFF | TGTGCCAGCAGCTTAGGAGGGACCGACAATGAGCAGTTCTTC
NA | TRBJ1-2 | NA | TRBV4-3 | CASSQGGAINRYTF | TGCGCCAGCAGCCAAGGGGGGGCCATCAACAGGTACACCTTC
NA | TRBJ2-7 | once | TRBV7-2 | CASSLRGPWPGGLKNEQYF | TGTGCCAGCAGCTTAAGGGGGCCTTGGCCGGGGGGCCTTAAGAACGAGCAGTACTTC
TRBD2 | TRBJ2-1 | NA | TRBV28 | CASSPLQGGTRGNEQFF | TGTGCCAGCAGTCCCCTGCAGGGAGGGACTAGGGGCAATGAGCAGTTCTTC
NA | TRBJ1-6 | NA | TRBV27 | CASSLGGGGSNSPLHF | TGTGCCAGCAGTTTAGGAGGTGGGGGGAGTAATTCACCCCTCCACTTT
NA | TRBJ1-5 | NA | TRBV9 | CASSVGWGPDFDNQPQHF | TGTGCCAGCAGCGTAGGATGGGGCCCGGACTTCGACAATCAGCCCCAGCATTTT
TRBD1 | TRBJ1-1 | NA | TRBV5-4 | CASSLEGQGLNTEAFF | TGTGCCAGCAGCTTGGAAGGACAGGGGCTGAACACTGAAGCTTTCTTT
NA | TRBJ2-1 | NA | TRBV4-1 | CASSQGLLRNEQFF | TGCGCCAGCAGCCAGGGTTTGTTACGGAATGAGCAGTTCTTC
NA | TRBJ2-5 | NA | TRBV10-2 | CASSQPSGETQYF | TGCGCCAGCAGCCAACCTTCGGGCGAGACCCAGTACTTC
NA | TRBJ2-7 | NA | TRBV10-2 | CASSVPGSEQYF | TGCGCCAGCAGTGTGCCAGGGAGCGAGCAGTACTTC
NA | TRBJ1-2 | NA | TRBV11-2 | CASSLGDYGYTF | TGTGCCAGCAGCTTAGGAGATTATGGCTACACCTTC